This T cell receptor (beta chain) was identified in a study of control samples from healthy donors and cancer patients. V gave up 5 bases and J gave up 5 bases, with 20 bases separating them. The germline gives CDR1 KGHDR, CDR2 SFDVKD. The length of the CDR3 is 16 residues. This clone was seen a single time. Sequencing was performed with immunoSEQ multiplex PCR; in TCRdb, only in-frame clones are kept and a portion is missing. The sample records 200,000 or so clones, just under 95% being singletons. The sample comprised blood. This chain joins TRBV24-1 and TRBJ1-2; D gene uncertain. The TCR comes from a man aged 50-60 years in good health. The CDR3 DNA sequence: TGTGCCACCAGTGCCCAGTGTGACAAGTCAGATTATGGCTACACCTTC. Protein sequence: CATSAQCDKSDYGYTF.